Sequencing of this T cell receptor (beta chain) was carried out in a study of blood T cell repertoires in COVID-19. Overall study: Samples taken during acute and convalescent COVID-19 were collected in the United States, Italy and Spain.

The V segment lost 1 base and the J segment 2 bases; nucleotides outside the gene matches: 9. CDR3 length: 17 amino acids. Germline-derived CDR1 and CDR2 are SGHAT and FQNNGV. Authors' methods: Amplification from reference gene primers served as the basis for estimated nucleated cell counts. Clones were sequenced by immunoSEQ multiplex PCR, and TCRdb holds only the in-frame ones, with some missing. V and J calls and clone size are as listed in that table; D and trimming were resolved from the DNA. The table shows tens of thousands of clones, with 70% to 90% occurring only once. The chain has TRBV11-2 and TRBJ1-2; 8 bases are a match to TRBD1. The clonotype comes from a man aged 55 to 70 with acute or convalescent COVID-19. The specimen sequenced was peripheral blood. The CDR3 region is CASSLGTGSVGNYGYTF. Here the CDR3 DNA reads TGTGCCAGCAGCTTAGGGACAGGGTCGGTCGGGAACTATGGCTACACCTTC.